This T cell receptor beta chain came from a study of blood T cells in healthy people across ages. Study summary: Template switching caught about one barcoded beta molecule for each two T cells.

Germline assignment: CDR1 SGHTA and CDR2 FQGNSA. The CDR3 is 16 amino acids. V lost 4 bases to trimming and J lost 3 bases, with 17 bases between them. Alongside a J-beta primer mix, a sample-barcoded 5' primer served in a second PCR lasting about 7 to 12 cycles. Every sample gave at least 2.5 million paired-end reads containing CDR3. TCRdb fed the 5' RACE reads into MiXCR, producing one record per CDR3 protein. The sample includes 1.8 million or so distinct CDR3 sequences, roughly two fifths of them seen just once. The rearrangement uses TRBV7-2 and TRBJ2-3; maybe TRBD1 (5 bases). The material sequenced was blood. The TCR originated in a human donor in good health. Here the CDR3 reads CASSSQGSKGTDTQYF. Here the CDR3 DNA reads TGTGCCAGCAGCTCCCAGGGCTCCAAAGGGACAGATACGCAGTATTTT.